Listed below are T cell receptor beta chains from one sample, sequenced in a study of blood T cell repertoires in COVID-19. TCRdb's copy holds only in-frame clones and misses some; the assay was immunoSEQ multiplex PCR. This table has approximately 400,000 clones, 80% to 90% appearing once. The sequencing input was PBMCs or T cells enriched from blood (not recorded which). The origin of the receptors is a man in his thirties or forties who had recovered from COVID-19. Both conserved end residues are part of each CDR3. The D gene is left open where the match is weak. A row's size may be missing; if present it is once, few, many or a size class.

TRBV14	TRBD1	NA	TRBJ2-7	TGTGCCAGCAGCCAAGAACCCGGACAGGGGCTTAACTACGAGCAGTACTTC	CASSQEPGQGLNYEQYF
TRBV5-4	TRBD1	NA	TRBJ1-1	TGTGCCAGCAGCCCACAGGGGCAGGGCACTGAAGCTTTCTTT	CASSPQGQGTEAFF
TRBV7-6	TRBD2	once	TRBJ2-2	TGTGCCAGCAGCTTAATGGCGGGGGAGGTAACCGGGGAGCTGTTTTTT	CASSLMAGEVTGELFF
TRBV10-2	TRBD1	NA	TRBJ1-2	TGCGCCAGCGGGGCCACAGGGGGTCGAGGCTACACCTTC	CASGATGGRGYTF
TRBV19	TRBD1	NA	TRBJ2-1	TGTGCCAGTAGTGCTACCGGGACAGGGAGCAATGAGCAGTTCTTC	CASSATGTGSNEQFF
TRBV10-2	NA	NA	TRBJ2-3	TGCGCCAGCAGTGGGACTACTCGCACAGATACGCAGTATTTT	CASSGTTRTDTQYF
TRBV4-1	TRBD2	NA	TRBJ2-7	TGCGCCAGCAGCCAAGATCGGGGCGGGGGGTCCTACGAGCAGTACTTC	CASSQDRGGGSYEQYF
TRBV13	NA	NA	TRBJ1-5	TGTGCCAGCAGCTTAGGCTATCAGCCCCAGCATTTT	CASSLGYQPQHF
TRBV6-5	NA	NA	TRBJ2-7	TGTGCCAGCAGACAATCGATCTACGAGCAGTACTTC	CASRQSIYEQYF
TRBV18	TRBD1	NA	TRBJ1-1	TGTGCCAGCTCACTAGGGACAGGGGTGAACACTGAAGCTTTCTTT	CASSLGTGVNTEAFF
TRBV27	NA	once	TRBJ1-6	TGTGCCAGCAGTTTGGCGAGGGATTCACCCCTCCACTTT	CASSLARDSPLHF
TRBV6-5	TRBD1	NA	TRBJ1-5	TGTGCCAGCAGTTCCGGGACAGGGTTTCAGCCCCAGCATTTT	CASSSGTGFQPQHF
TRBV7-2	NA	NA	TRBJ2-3	TGTGCCAGCAGCTTCTCCCGTACTAGCACAGATACGCAGTATTTT	CASSFSRTSTDTQYF
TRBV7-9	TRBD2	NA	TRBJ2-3	TGTGCCAGCAGCTTTTGGCGGGGGGAAAGCACAGATACGCAGTATTTT	CASSFWRGESTDTQYF
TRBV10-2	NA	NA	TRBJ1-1	TGCGCCAGCAGAACCGGGGGGTTGGACACTGAAGCTTTCTTT	CASRTGGLDTEAFF
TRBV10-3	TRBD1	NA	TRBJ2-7	TGTGCCATCAGGGGGGGAGGGACAGGGAGCCACTACGAGCAGTACTTC	CAIRGGGTGSHYEQYF
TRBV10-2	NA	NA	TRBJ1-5	TGCGCCAGCAGGCTAGGGACTGATAATCAGCCCCAGCATTTT	CASRLGTDNQPQHF
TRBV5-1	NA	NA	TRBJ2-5	TGCGCCAGCAGTTTGATTGGACAAGGGGAGACCCAGTACTTC	CASSLIGQGETQYF
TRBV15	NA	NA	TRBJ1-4	TGTGCCACCAGCAGAGATAGAGGAACTAATGAAAAACTGTTTTTT	CATSRDRGTNEKLFF
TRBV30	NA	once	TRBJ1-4	TGTGCCTGGGGTCAGGGTGTTCCTAATGAAAAACTGTTTTTT	CAWGQGVPNEKLFF
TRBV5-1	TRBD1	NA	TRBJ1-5	TGCGCCAGCAGCCGCGGACAGGGACTCAGAGAACCCCAGCATTTT	CASSRGQGLREPQHF
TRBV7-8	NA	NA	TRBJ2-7	TGTGCCAGCAGCTTAGATCGCGGATACGAGCAGTACTTC	CASSLDRGYEQYF
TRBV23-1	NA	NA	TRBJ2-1	TGCGCCAGCAGTCAATCCGCGACAGTGTACAATGAGCAGTTCTTC	CASSQSATVYNEQFF
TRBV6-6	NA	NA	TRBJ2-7	TGTGCCAGCAGTTACCGCCCGAGTGTCGAGCAGTACTTC	CASSYRPSVEQYF
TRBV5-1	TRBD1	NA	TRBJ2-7	TGCGCCAGCAGCTTGGGACAGGGGACGCGCTACGAGCAGTACTTC	CASSLGQGTRYEQYF
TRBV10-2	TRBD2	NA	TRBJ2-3	TGCGCCACCAAAGGGACTAGCGGGGAGGAGGATACGCAGTATTTT	CATKGTSGEEDTQYF
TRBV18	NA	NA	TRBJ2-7	TGTGCCAGCTCACCGCTGGACCAGGGCTACGAGCAGTACTTC	CASSPLDQGYEQYF
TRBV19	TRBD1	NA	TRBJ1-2	TGTGCCAGTAGTCTTCGGGACAGGGAAGGCTACACCTTC	CASSLRDREGYTF
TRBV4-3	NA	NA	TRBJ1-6	TGCGCCAGCAGCTATACAGGAACGGATTCACCCCTCCACTTT	CASSYTGTDSPLHF
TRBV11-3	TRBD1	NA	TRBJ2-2	TGTGCCAGCAGCCGGGGACAGCTCACCGGGGAGCTGTTTTTT	CASSRGQLTGELFF
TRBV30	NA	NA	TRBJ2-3	TGTGCCTGGGCGGAGGGCCCGAGGGCAGATACGCAGTATTTT	CAWAEGPRADTQYF
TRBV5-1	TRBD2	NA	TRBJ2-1	TGCGCCAGCAGCTTACGCCCTCCGGGGGGGGGCGTGAATGAGCAGTTCTTC	CASSLRPPGGGVNEQFF
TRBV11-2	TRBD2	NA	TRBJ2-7	TGTGCCAGCAGCCGCAGCTCTGGGGGGGGCGAGCAGTACTTC	CASSRSSGGGEQYF
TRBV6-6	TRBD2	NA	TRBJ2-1	TGTGCCAGCAGCCGACTAGCGGGGGATCTGAATGAGCAGTTCTTC	CASSRLAGDLNEQFF
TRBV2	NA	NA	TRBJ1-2	TGTGCCAGCAGCGTTCTCCGGGATGAAATCTTCAAGGGCTATGGCTACACCTTC	CASSVLRDEIFKGYGYTF
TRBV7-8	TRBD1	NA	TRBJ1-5	TGTGCCAGCAGCCTAACAGGGGTGGGAAGCAATCAGCCCCAGCATTTT	CASSLTGVGSNQPQHF
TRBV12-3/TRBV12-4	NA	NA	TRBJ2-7	TGTGCCAGCAGCTCGCAAACCGGGACAGAGCAGTACTTC	CASSSQTGTEQYF
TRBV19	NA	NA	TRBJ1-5	TGTGCCAGTAGTGGGGACATTAGCAATCAGCCCCAGCATTTT	CASSGDISNQPQHF
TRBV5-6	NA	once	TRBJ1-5	TGTGCCAGCAGCCCGGGGAGCAATCAGCCCCAGCATTTT	CASSPGSNQPQHF
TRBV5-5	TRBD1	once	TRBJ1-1	TGTGCCAGCAGCTTGGCCGGGACAGGGGGAGCGCCAGCTTTCTTT	CASSLAGTGGAPAFF
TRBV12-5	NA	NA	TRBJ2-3	TGTGCTAGTGGTTCGAAACCAGGGGACCACCAGGCAGATACGCAGTATTTT	CASGSKPGDHQADTQYF
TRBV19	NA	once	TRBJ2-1	TGTGCCAGTAGACTCTGGAGCGTCGGTGAGCAGTTCTTC	CASRLWSVGEQFF
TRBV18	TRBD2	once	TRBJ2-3	TGTGCCAGCTCACCGGCTAGCGGGGCAGATACGCAGTATTTT	CASSPASGADTQYF
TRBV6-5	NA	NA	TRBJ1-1	TGTGCCAGCAGGAGTATGAACACTGAAGCTTTCTTT	CASRSMNTEAFF
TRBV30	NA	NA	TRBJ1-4	TGTGCCTGGACGCCACGAGAGGGAAATGAAAAACTGTTTTTT	CAWTPREGNEKLFF
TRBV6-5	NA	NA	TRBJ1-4	TGTGCCACTACCAGGGTAACTAATGAAAAACTGTTTTTT	CATTRVTNEKLFF
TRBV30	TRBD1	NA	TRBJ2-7	TGTGCCTGGAGTTCGGGACAGGGAATACACGAGCAGTACTTC	CAWSSGQGIHEQYF
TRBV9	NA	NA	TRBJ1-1	TGTGCCAGCAGTTATTCCGGGGGCACTGAAGCTTTCTTT	CASSYSGGTEAFF
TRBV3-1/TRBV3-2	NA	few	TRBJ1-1	TGTGCCAGCAGCTTCCCAGGGAACACTGAAGCTTTCTTT	CASSFPGNTEAFF
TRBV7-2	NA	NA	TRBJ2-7	TGTGCCAGCAGCTTCAACCTGGGGCCCCTGAGGCAGTACTTC	CASSFNLGPLRQYF
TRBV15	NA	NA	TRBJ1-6	TGTGCCACCAGCGTGGCATGGGGGCTGGGTTCACCCCTCCACTTT	CATSVAWGLGSPLHF
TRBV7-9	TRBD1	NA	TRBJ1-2	TGTGCCAGCAGCTTAGCGGGTCGGACAGGGCCCCCAGATGTAGGAGGCTACACCTTC	CASSLAGRTGPPDVGGYTF
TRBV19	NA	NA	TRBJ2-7	TGTGCCAGTAGTCGGCAGGTGTTCTACGAGCAGTACTTC	CASSRQVFYEQYF
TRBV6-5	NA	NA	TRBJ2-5	TGTGCCAGCAGTTACTCGACAGTTTCGGAGACCCAGTACTTC	CASSYSTVSETQYF
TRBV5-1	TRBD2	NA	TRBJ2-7	TGCGCCAGCAGCTTGGCCGGCGGGGGTTCTAGCTACGAGCAGTACTTC	CASSLAGGGSSYEQYF